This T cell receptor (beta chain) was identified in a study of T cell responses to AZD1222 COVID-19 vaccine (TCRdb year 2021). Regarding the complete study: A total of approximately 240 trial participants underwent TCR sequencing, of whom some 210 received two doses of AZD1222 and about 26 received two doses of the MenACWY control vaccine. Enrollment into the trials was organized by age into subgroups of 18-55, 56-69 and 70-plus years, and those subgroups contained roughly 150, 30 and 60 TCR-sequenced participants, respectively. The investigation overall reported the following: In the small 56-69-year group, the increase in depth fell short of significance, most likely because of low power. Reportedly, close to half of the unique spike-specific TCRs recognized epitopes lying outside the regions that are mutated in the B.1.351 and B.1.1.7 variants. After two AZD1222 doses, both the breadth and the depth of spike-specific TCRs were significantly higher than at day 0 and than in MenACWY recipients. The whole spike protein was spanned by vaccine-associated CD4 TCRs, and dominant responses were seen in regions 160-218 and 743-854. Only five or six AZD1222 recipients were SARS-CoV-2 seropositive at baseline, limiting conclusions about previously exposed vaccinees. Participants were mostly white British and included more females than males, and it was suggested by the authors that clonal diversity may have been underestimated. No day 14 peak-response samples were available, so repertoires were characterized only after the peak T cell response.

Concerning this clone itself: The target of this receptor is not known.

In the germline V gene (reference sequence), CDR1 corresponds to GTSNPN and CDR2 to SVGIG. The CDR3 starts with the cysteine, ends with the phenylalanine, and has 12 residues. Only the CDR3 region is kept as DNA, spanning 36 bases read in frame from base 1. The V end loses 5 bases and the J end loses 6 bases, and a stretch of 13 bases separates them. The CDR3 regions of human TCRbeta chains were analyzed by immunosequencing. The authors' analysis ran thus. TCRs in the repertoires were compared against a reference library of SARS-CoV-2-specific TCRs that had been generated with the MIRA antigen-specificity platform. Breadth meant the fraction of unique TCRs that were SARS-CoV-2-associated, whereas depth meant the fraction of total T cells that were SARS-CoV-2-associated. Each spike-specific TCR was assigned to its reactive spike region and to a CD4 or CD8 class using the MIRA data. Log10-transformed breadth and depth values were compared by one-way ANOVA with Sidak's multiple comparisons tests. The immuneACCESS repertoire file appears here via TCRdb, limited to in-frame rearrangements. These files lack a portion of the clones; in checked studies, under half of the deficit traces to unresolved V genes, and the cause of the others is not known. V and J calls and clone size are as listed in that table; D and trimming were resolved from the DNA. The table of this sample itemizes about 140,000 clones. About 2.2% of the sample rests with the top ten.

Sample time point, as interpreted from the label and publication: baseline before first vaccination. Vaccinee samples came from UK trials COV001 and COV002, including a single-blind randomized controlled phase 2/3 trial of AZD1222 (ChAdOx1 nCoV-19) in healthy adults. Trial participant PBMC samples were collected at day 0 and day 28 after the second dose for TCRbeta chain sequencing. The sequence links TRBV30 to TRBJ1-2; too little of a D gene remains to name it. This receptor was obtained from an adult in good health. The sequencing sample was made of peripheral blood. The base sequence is TGTGCCTGGGACCCATCAGTGGATGGCTACACCTTC. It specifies CAWDPSVDGYTF.